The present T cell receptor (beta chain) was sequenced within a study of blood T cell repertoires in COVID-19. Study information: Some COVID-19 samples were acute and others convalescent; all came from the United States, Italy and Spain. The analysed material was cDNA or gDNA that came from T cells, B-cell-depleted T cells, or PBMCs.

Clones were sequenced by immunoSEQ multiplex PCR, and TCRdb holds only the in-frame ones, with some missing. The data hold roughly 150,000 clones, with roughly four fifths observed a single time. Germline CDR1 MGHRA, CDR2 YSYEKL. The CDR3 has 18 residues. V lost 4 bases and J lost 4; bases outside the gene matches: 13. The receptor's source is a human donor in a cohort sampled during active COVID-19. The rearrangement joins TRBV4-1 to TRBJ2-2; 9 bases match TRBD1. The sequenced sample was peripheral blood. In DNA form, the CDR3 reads TGCGCCAGCAGCCCAGGGACAGGGACTATTAAGGGCACCGGGGAGCTGTTTTTT. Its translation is CASSPGTGTIKGTGELFF.